This TCR beta chain appears in the sequencing data of a study of blood T cell repertoires in COVID-19. Trimming left V 2 bases short and J 4 bases short, with 9 bases between. The germline CDR1 and CDR2 sequences are SGHRS and YFSETQ. The CDR3 loop spans 13 amino acids. As handled by the study authors: Reference gene primer amplification gave estimated nucleated cell counts. Method: immunoSEQ multiplex PCR; TCRdb's copy keeps in-frame clones and lacks some. The DNA was the basis for D and trimming; V, J and clone size are from that table. The table includes 300,000 to 350,000 clones, roughly 86% detected once. The cohort comprised adults aged about 18 to 100 years residing in about two dozen US areas. Before they entered the study, exposed participants had met a COVID-19 case within 2 weeks.

The chain recombines TRBV5-1 with TRBJ1-1; D is unclear. This TCR came from a woman aged 30 to 39 who had been exposed to COVID-19. Sequencing was carried out using PBMCs or T cells enriched from blood (not recorded which). CDR3 sequence (DNA): TGCGCCAGCAGCTTATTGCGGGGCACTGAAGCTTTCTTT. Translated: CASSLLRGTEAFF.